The 10 T cell receptor beta chains below come from one sample, sequenced in a study of identifying expanded T cells in peripheral blood. The table came from immunoSEQ multiplex PCR; TCRdb's copy has only in-frame clones and leaves some out. The sample records about 97,000 clones, about 83% being singletons. Sequencing used blood. The receptors shown here come from a person aged 18 to 75 in good health.

In this sample, this clone turned up once. The genes are TRBV7-9 and TRBJ1-3; D gene uncertain. Germline V gene data show CDR1 as SEHNR and CDR2 as FQNEAQ (reference sequence). V was pared by 1 base and J by 2 bases, with 12 bases between. The CDR3 loop spans 16 amino acids. The CDR3 sequence is CASSLVGGSTGNTIYF. As DNA, the CDR3 is TGTGCCAGCAGCTTAGTCGGCGGATCTACTGGAAACACCATATATTTT. Filled out from reference TRBV7-9 and TRBJ1-3, the complete variable domain reads DTGVSQNPRHKITKRGQNVTFRCDPISEHNRLYWYRQTLGQGPEFLTYFQNEAQLEKSRLLSDRFSAERPKGSFSTLEIQRTEQGDSAMYLCASSLVGGSTGNTIYFGEGSWLTVV.

The V and J genes are TRBV6-6 and TRBJ2-5, with D possibly TRBD2 on 6 matching bases. The V end lost 7 bases, the J end lost 5 bases, and 14 bases lay between the germline ends. Germline V gene lookup returns CDR1 MNHNY and CDR2 SVGAGI (reference sequence). This CDR3 contains 13 residues. CDR3 region: CASMVGGAETQYF. In nucleotides, the CDR3 is TGTGCCAGCATGGTGGGGGGAGCGGAGACCCAGTACTTC.

The chain has TRBV11-3 and TRBJ2-1; 10 nucleotides align to TRBD2. Germline lookup yields CDR1 SGHNT and CDR2 YENEEA. V lost 5 bases, J lost 1 base, and 8 bases stayed unmatched. The CDR3 is made up of 17 amino acids. In DNA, the CDR3 is TGTGCCAGCAGCATCTCTAGCGGGGGCCTGTCCTACAATGAGCAGTTCTTC. Protein: CASSISSGGLSYNEQFF.

This sequence joins TRBV6-5 and TRBJ1-1; no clear D. Trimming shortened V by 7 bases and J by 1 base, and 13 bases separated the two germline ends. CDR3 length: 14 amino acids. Germline V gives CDR1 MNHEY, CDR2 SVGAGI. Here the CDR3 DNA reads TGTGCCAGCATGGGTGACCAATCGAACACTGAAGCTTTCTTT. It translates to CASMGDQSNTEAFF.

A single count supports this clone. V usage is TRBV6-5 and J usage is TRBJ1-2; TRBD1 matches at 8 bases. The V gene end was trimmed by 4 bases and the J gene end by 4 bases; junction bases not matched to a gene: 5. Looked up from germline, CDR1 is MNHEY and CDR2 is SVGAGI. CDR3 length: 14 residues. This CDR3 reads CASSFLQGVYGYTF. As DNA, the CDR3 is TGTGCCAGCAGTTTCCTACAGGGGGTCTATGGCTACACCTTC.

This rearrangement joins TRBV7-8 to TRBJ1-5; D perhaps matches TRBD1 (6 bases). Germline values: CDR1 SGHVS, CDR2 FQNEAQ. The length of the CDR3 is 16 residues. V was shortened by 0 bases and J by 8 bases, with 17 bases between the two germline ends. The CDR3, as DNA: TGTGCCAGCAGCTTAGCAGCGGGGGGCGCATGGGAGCCCCAGCATTTT. It is translated as CASSLAAGGAWEPQHF.

This chain joins TRBV19 and TRBJ1-5; the D gene is possibly TRBD1 (5 bases). The CDR3 runs to 13 residues. Trimming removed 0 bases at V and 14 bases at J, with 14 bases between. Germline V gene lookup returns CDR1 LNHDA and CDR2 SQIVND (reference sequence). The CDR3 DNA is TGTGCCAGTAGTATAGATCGTGGCAGGGTGGAGCATTTT. Protein sequence: CASSIDRGRVEHF.

CDR3 amino acids: CASSKGTGGNSPLHF. In DNA form, the CDR3 reads TGTGCCAGCAGCAAGGGGACAGGCGGAAATTCACCCCTCCACTTT. This sequence joins TRBV11-2 and TRBJ1-6, with 8 bases aligning to TRBD1. CDR1 and CDR2 (germline): SGHAT, FQNNGV. Losses at the gene ends were 5 bases for V and 7 bases for J; bases not matched to a gene: 7. This CDR3 is built from 15 residues.

V usage is TRBV6-5 and J usage is TRBJ1-2; a weak D match, TRBD1 (6 bases). The CDR3 length is 16 residues. Germline CDR1 is MNHEY and CDR2 is SVGAGI. Trimming took off 2 bases at V and 2 bases at J, with 15 bases between the two ends. CDR3 loop: CASSYANQGSNYGYTF. The CDR3, as DNA: TGTGCCAGCAGTTACGCTAATCAGGGGTCGAACTATGGCTACACCTTC.

J is TRBJ1-2 and V is TRBV28, with D tentatively TRBD1 (6 bases). From germline, CDR1 is MDHEN and CDR2 SYDVKM. V gave up 5 bases and J gave up 5 bases, with 15 bases separating them. The length of the CDR3 is 14 residues. This chain's CDR3 is CASSGGPGHYGYTF. CDR3 sequence (DNA): TGTGCCAGCAGTGGGGGGCCCGGACATTATGGCTACACCTTC.